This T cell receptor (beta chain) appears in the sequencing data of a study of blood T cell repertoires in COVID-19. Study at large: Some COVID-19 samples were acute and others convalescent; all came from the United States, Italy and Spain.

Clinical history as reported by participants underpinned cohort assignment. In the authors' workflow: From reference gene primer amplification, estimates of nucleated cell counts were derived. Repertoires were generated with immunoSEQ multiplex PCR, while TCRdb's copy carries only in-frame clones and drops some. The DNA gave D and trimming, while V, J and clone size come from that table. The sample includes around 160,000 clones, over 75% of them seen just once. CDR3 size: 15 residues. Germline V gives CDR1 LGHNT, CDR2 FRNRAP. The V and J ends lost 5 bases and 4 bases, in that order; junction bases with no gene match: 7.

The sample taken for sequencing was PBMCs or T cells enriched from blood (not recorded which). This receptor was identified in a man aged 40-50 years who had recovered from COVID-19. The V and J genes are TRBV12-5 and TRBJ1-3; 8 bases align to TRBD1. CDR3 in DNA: TGTGCTAGTGGTACCCCCAGGGGGCAGGGAAACACCATATATTTT. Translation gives CASGTPRGQGNTIYF.